Shown below are 23 T cell receptor beta chains from a single sample sequenced in a study of blood T cells in healthy people across ages. The use of a sample-barcoded 5' primer and a J-beta primer mix characterized a second PCR of roughly 6 to 11 cycles. TCRdb re-called the 5' RACE reads with MiXCR, one entry per CDR3 protein. The sample lists about 650,000 distinct CDR3 sequences; about 32% were seen once. The sample was blood. Every receptor here comes from a woman over 75 in good health.

This clonotype was detected many times. DNA of the CDR3: TGTGCCAGCACCCCCTTCTACGGGACTAGCCCCTACGAGCAGTACTTC. This encodes CASTPFYGTSPYEQYF. The chain links TRBV12-3 or TRBV12-4 to TRBJ2-7; TRBD2 matches 9 bases. This CDR3 spans 16 amino acids. V was clipped by 7 bases and J by 2 bases; unmatched bases: 12.

This clonotype has a single count. The chain links TRBV6-5 to TRBJ2-7; D is ambiguous. Germline V lookup: CDR1 MNHEY, CDR2 SVGAGI. V lost 5 bases and J 4 bases, leaving 21 bases between the germline ends. The CDR3 extends over 16 amino acids. The CDR3 reads CASSPPTVAPVYEQYF. The CDR3 DNA is TGTGCCAGCAGTCCCCCCACGGTAGCCCCAGTGTACGAGCAGTACTTC.

V usage is TRBV2 and J usage is TRBJ2-3; TRBD2 aligns across 9 bases. CDR3 size: 15 residues. V gave up 5 bases and J gave up 4 bases; unmatched junction bases: 7. Germline assignment: CDR1 SNHLY and CDR2 FYNNEI. Here the CDR3 reads CASSLLSSGADTQYF. As DNA, the CDR3 is TGTGCCAGCAGTCTGCTGTCTAGCGGGGCAGATACGCAGTATTTT.

This clonotype was seen a handful of times. The chain couples TRBV2 to TRBJ1-4; 11 nucleotides agree with TRBD1. The CDR3 spans 16 residues. Germline V gene sequence: CDR1 SNHLY, CDR2 FYNNEI. Trimming at V came to 8 bases and at J to 2 bases, leaving 7 bases not matched to a gene. The CDR3 bases are TGTGCCAGCGGATCTGGACAGGGGGCGACTAATGAAAAACTGTTTTTT. It encodes CASGSGQGATNEKLFF.

This clonotype has at least ten counts. The chain carries TRBV11-2 and TRBJ2-1; no clear D. Trimming cost V 5 bases and J 0 bases, with 8 bases left between them. This CDR3 region has 14 residues. The germline CDR1 and CDR2 sequences are SGHAT and FQNNGV. The DNA of the CDR3 is TGTGCCAGCAGCGCGGCGAGCTCCTACAATGAGCAGTTCTTC. This sequence encodes CASSAASSYNEQFF.

This clonotype was picked up many times. The chain has TRBV6-2 or TRBV6-3 and TRBJ1-2; no reliable D call. V lost 0 bases to trimming and J lost 4 bases, with 6 bases between them. The CDR3 spans 13 residues. Germline V gene data show CDR1 as MNHEY and CDR2 as SVGEGT. For the CDR3, the DNA is TGTGCCAGCAGTTACTCCGGGTCCTATGGCTACACCTTC. Translation: CASSYSGSYGYTF.

Notes on this clonotype: One base away lies a much larger clone, so this may be a sequencing read error. This sequence joins TRBV9 and TRBJ2-7; 7 nucleotides align to TRBD1. In germline, CDR1 is SGDLS, CDR2 YYNGEE. The CDR3 spans 15 residues. CDR3 bases: TGTACCAGCAGCCCGCTGGACAGGTTCTCCTACGAGCAGTACTTC. Translating it yields CTSSPLDRFSYEQYF.

The V and J genes are TRBV5-1 and TRBJ2-3, with a weak D call TRBD1 (5 bases). Germline CDR1 reads SGHRS; CDR2 reads YFSETQ. The length of the CDR3 is 15 residues. V was clipped by 0 bases and J by 4 bases, with 12 bases between them. CDR3 region: CASSLAAGWSDTQYF. The CDR3, as DNA: TGCGCCAGCAGCTTGGCCGCAGGGTGGTCAGATACGCAGTATTTT.

This clonotype was detected only a few times. A much larger clone differs by one base, so this may be a read error. The chain couples TRBV5-1 to TRBJ2-5; TRBD1 matches at 7 bases. The CDR3 spans 13 residues. Germline-derived CDR1 and CDR2 are SGHRS and YFSETQ. The CDR3 here is CAGSQQGTKTQYF. The CDR3 coding sequence is TGCGCCGGCAGCCAACAGGGGACGAAGACCCAGTACTTC.

This clonotype was detected a few times. A much larger clonotype is one base distant, so this may be a read error. The rearrangement uses TRBV29-1 and TRBJ2-5, with D tentatively TRBD1 or TRBD2 (5 bases each). Trimming removed 4 bases from V and 5 bases from J, with 11 bases in between. This CDR3 contains 12 residues. Germline values: CDR1 SQVTM, CDR2 ANQGSEA. CDR3 amino acids: CSVVKGSETQYF. The CDR3 DNA sequence: TGCAGCGTTGTAAAGGGGAGTGAGACCCAGTACTTC.

The CDR3 nucleotides read TGCAGTGCTCCCAATCTAGCGGGAGTCTACAATGAGCAGTTCTTC. Protein: CSAPNLAGVYNEQFF. V usage is TRBV20-1 and J usage is TRBJ2-1; the match to TRBD2 covers 10 bases. The V and J ends lost 5 bases and 3 bases, in that order; junction bases with no gene match: 7. From germline, CDR1 is DFQATT and CDR2 SNEGSKA (reference sequence). The CDR3 covers 15 residues.

This clonotype has a handful of counts. This chain connects TRBV7-2 to TRBJ1-5; no clear D. Germline CDR1 is SGHTA and CDR2 is FQGNSA. CDR3 size: 13 residues. Trimming shortened V by 6 bases and J by 7 bases, and 13 bases separated the two germline ends. In DNA form, the CDR3 reads TGTGCCAGCAGTCCCGGCCAGGCACAGCCCCAGCATTTT. This translates into CASSPGQAQPQHF.

This clonotype was seen repeatedly, ten times or more. The chain recombines TRBV21-1 with TRBJ2-7; the DNA was not compared with TRBD1, the D call given in the table. TRBV21-1 is given as a pseudogene. The CDR3 spans 14 residues. CDR3 region: CASSKGDRGVLQYF. The CDR3 coding sequence is TGTGCCAGCAGCAAGGGGGACAGGGGAGTTTTGCAGTACTTC.

This clonotype was seen only a few times. A read error may explain this, as a much larger clone is one base away. For the CDR3, the DNA is TGCAGCGTTAAGGGACCTATGCATGAAAAACGGTTTTTT. It specifies CSVKGPMHEKRFF. The rearrangement links TRBV29-1 to TRBJ1-4, with D perhaps TRBD1 (5 bases). CDR1 and CDR2 from the germline V gene are SQVTM and ANQGSEA. The CDR3 length is 13 residues.

V and J are TRBV6-6 and TRBJ2-7; 7 bases are a match to TRBD1. Trimming took 8 bases from V and 2 from J; bases not matched to a gene: 3. Germline V gene data show CDR1 as MNHNY and CDR2 as SVGAGI (reference sequence). This CDR3 region has 12 residues. CDR3 in DNA: TGTGCCAGCCGGGACAGCCCCTACGAGCAGTACTTC. Translation gives CASRDSPYEQYF.

With respect to this clonotype: This sequence may be a read error, since a much larger clone differs from it by one base. This chain joins TRBV5-1 and TRBJ2-7, with a tentative D call TRBD2 (5 bases). The CDR3 has 13 residues. V lost 4 bases to trimming and J lost 7 bases, with 15 bases between them. Germline loops: CDR1 SGHRS, CDR2 YFSETQ. CDR3 protein: CASSLYYGGEQYF. In DNA, the CDR3 is TGCGCCAGCAGCCTATACTACGGAGGTGAGCAGTACTTC.

With respect to this clonotype: Because the CDR3's place on the DNA is in doubt, the DNA is left out and the CDR3 is given as listed by TCRdb. This chain joins TRBV7-2 and TRBJ2-6; the table assigns TRBD1, which was not confirmed against the DNA. CDR1 and CDR2 (germline): SGHTA, FQGNSA. Termini included, the CDR3 measures 19 amino acids. The CDR3 loop is CASSSSRDIWALGANVPTF.

Details on this clonotype: A clone one base away is much larger, so this may be a read error. This chain links TRBV10-3 with TRBJ2-1; D uncertain. The CDR3 extends over 15 amino acids. The germline V gene has CDR1 ENHRY and CDR2 SYGVKD. The CDR3 DNA follows: TGTGCCATCAGTGAGTTCGGCGAAACCTACAATGAGCAGTGCTTC. It translates to CAISEFGETYNEQCF.

The J gene is TRBJ2-5, the V gene TRBV12-3 or TRBV12-4, with 9 nucleotides matching TRBD2. CDR3 length: 16 residues. Unmatched junction bases numbered 6, after V lost 4 bases and J lost 0 bases. CDR3 nucleotides: TGTGCCAGCAGTTCGACTAGCGGATCCCACCAAGAGACCCAGTACTTC. The encoded protein is CASSSTSGSHQETQYF.

This clonotype was counted at least ten times. The V call is TRBV12-3 or TRBV12-4, the J call TRBJ2-1; TRBD1 aligns across 12 bases. After removal of 5 bases from V and 7 bases from J, the junction contained 6 bases not matched to a gene. The CDR3 runs 15 residues. The CDR3 region is CASSRDRGPGNEQFF. The CDR3 DNA follows: TGTGCCAGCAGTCGGGACAGGGGGCCGGGGAATGAGCAGTTCTTC.

The chain combines TRBV6-2 or TRBV6-3 with TRBJ2-7; D possibly corresponds to TRBD1 (6 bases). The germline gives CDR1 MNHEY, CDR2 SVGEGT. V lost 5 bases, J lost 2 bases, and 13 bases lay in between. The CDR3 extends over 14 amino acids. In nucleotides, the CDR3 is TGTGCCAGCAGTCTCCGACAGGAACCCTACGAGCAGTACTTC. Protein: CASSLRQEPYEQYF.

At least ten counts were recorded for this clonotype. The chain uses TRBV14 and TRBJ1-2; weak D call: TRBD1 (5 bases). V gave up 3 bases and J gave up 1 base, with 15 bases separating them. CDR3 length: 16 residues. Germline V gene data show CDR1 as SGHDN and CDR2 as FVKESK. The CDR3 reads CASSHITGPLNYGYTF. CDR3 bases: TGTGCCAGCAGCCATATTACGGGACCCCTTAACTATGGCTACACCTTC.

This chain uses TRBV9 with TRBJ1-1; the D gene is possibly TRBD1 (6 bases). From germline, CDR1 is SGDLS and CDR2 YYNGEE. This CDR3 region has 15 residues. V lost 0 bases to trimming and J lost 2 bases, with 11 bases between them. The DNA of the CDR3 is TGTGCCAGCAGCGTAGGGACAGCAGCCAACACTGAAGCTTTCTTT. The encoded protein is CASSVGTAANTEAFF.